This TCR beta chain was identified during a study of regulatory T cells in long-lasting Graves disease. From germline, CDR1 is LNHDA and CDR2 SQIVND (reference sequence). The V and J ends lost 2 bases and 4 bases, in that order; junction bases with no gene match: 3. The CDR3 spans 14 residues. Through Arm-PCR of CDR3 regions and iRepertoire HTBI primers, TCR beta libraries were built. Using its own MiXCR run on the multiplex PCR reads, TCRdb lists one record per CDR3 protein. The data contain about 530,000 distinct CDR3 sequences, 15% to 20% of them singletons. Time point: newly diagnosed GD, antithyroid drugs for less than 3 months. There was RNA extracted from PBMCs, and the TCR library was made from it. In addition, the sample was reused for a study of T cells in Graves' hyperthyroidism and ophthalmopathy.

The sample consisted of peripheral blood mononuclear cells (PBMCs), taken at new diagnosis, from a patient treated with antithyroid drugs. The receptor comes from a woman aged 35-65 years with Graves disease. The rearrangement links TRBV19 to TRBJ1-1; 8 nucleotides match TRBD1. The DNA of the CDR3 is TGTGCCAGTAGTATAATACAGGGGGGCACTGAAGCTTTCTTT. It codes for CASSIIQGGTEAFF.